What follows describes a single T cell receptor beta chain. Ten or more counts support this clone. There is no known antigen for this receptor. No qualities accompany the bases; no much larger clone lies one base away. The sample has other DNA sequences that encode this CDR3 too. The immunoSEQ Assay, a bias-controlled multiplex PCR, was used to amplify TCRbeta CDR3 regions from genomic DNA. In the paper's pipeline: The number of nucleated cells in each sample was estimated by amplification of reference gene primers within the assay. Sequence reads were collapsed and filtered to measure the absolute abundance of every unique TCRbeta CDR3 rearrangement. For each sample, productive Simpson clonality was calculated as the square root of Simpson's diversity index over productive rearrangements. As stored in TCRdb, this immuneACCESS dataset retains in-frame rearrangements with V and J assigned. A fraction of the clones does not appear; measured against another copy, unresolved V genes explain less than half of the discrepancy, and the remainder lacks a known reason. The V and J calls and the clone size are those of that table, but D and trimming were determined from the DNA. The table for this sample lists 200,000 or so clones; just under 85% of them were counted only once. 6.9% of the sample rests with the top ten.

Whole blood was collected in K2EDTA tubes by collaborating institutions according to the institutions' own protocols. Collaborator samples were shipped for TCRbeta analysis as frozen whole blood, isolated PBMCs, or DNA extracted from either sample type. The data were taken from a study of blood T cell repertoires in COVID-19 (dated by TCRdb to between 2020 and 2021). Context from the whole study: Samples covering the acute and convalescent phases of COVID-19 were provided by collaborators in the United States, Italy and Spain. The prospective study material was composed of cDNA or gDNA derived from T cells, B-cell-depleted T cells, or PBMCs. Deeply sampled blood TCRbeta repertoires from subjects exposed to, actively infected with, or recovered from COVID-19 were included in the dataset. A freely available public database, intended as a resource for researchers studying the immune response to SARS-CoV-2, is where the repertoires were released. Samples came from the ongoing ImmuneRACE study (first 160 participants) plus 1,254 subjects from 6 global collaborators. Nearly every sample came with metadata listing a de-identified subject ID, COVID-19 status, age in years and sex. HLA class I and class II types, where available, came from metadata supplied by the sample provider rather than from assay-based typing.

In the germline V gene, CDR1 corresponds to MNHEY and CDR2 to SVGAGI. The CDR3 covers 14 residues, taking in both the cysteine and the phenylalanine. Kept here is only the CDR3 DNA, which spans 42 bases and is read in frame from base 1. Ends trimmed: V by 5 bases, J by 1 base; bases unmatched to a gene: 4. Study-wide conclusions, independent of this receptor: The quantity of clinical and demographic metadata differed by source and by participant and was supplied without curation.

The sample taken for sequencing was peripheral blood. This receptor chain uses TRBV6-5 and TRBJ1-1, with TRBD1 identical over 7 junction bases. This receptor was obtained from a human donor with acute or convalescent COVID-19. The donor label of this sample is uncertain. The nucleotide sequence reads TGTGCCAGCAGTAGGGACAGTCCGAACACTGAAGCTTTCTTT. This yields the protein CASSRDSPNTEAFF.